One TCR beta chain is described in this entry. The sample originates from a study of blood T cell repertoires in COVID-19. Study background: Samples came from the United States, Italy and Spain, spanning acute and convalescent COVID-19.

Produced via immunoSEQ multiplex PCR; TCRdb's table is partial and in-frame only. The table lists about 95,000 clones, around 80% of them singletons. Sequencing was performed on peripheral blood. This receptor was identified in a human donor in a cohort sampled during active COVID-19.

CDR3 sequence: CASSLSVLPDRGLNEKLFF. The DNA for the CDR3 is TGTGCCAGCAGCTTATCTGTGCTTCCGGACAGGGGTTTAAATGAAAAACTGTTTTTT. The chain recombines TRBV11-2 with TRBJ1-4; 9 bases fit TRBD1. Per the germline V gene, CDR1 is SGHAT and CDR2 is FQNNGV. With V trimmed by 2 bases and J by 5 bases, 15 bases remained unmatched. The CDR3 loop spans 19 amino acids.